Following are 25 T cell receptor beta chains from one sample sequenced in a study of human T cells and chemical hapten exposure. Time point noted: patch test 3, about 24 weeks after DPC sensitization. As for treatment: therapeutic diphenylcyclopropenone sensitization with weekly scalp DPC. In TCRdb, the RACE reads were re-called with MiXCR into one record per CDR3 protein. This sample carries around 85,000 distinct CDR3 sequences, 10% to 15% of them seen once, and the ten largest clones take around 5.8%. This specimen was whole blood, taken in connection with sensitization to the hapten diphenylcyclopropenone (DPC). The receptors were sampled from a woman between 45 and 60 years old with alopecia areata. Some clones in this sample may be carry-over from other donors' samples.

In its sample, this clonotype was seen a few times. This chain uses TRBV6-1 with TRBJ2-7, with D possibly TRBD1 on 6 matching bases. The V and J ends lost 1 base and 1 base respectively, with 11 bases between them. The germline V gene encodes CDR1 MNHNS and CDR2 SASEGT. The CDR3 contains 15 residues. Here the CDR3 reads CASSEDRVPSYEQYF. The CDR3 region has the DNA TGTGCCAGCAGTGAAGACAGGGTTCCTTCCTACGAGCAGTACTTC.

This clonotype has only a few counts. The rearrangement joins TRBV2 to TRBJ1-5, with D maybe TRBD1 (5 bases). This CDR3 has 15 residues. Germline V CDR1 and CDR2: SNHLY, FYNNEI. Trimming took off 5 bases at V and 1 base at J, with 12 bases between the two ends. The CDR3 sequence: CASSWDFGSNQPQHF. CDR3 coding DNA: TGTGCCAGCAGTTGGGACTTCGGGAGCAATCAGCCCCAGCATTTT.

The gene calls are TRBV20-1 and TRBJ2-1; TRBD2 might be the D (6 bases). Trimming removed 6 bases from V and 3 bases from J, with 9 bases in between. This CDR3 has 12 residues. Germline V gene data show CDR1 as DFQATT and CDR2 as SNEGSKA (reference sequence). CDR3 sequence: CSAKTSYNEQFF. For the CDR3, the DNA is TGCAGTGCCAAGACTAGCTACAATGAGCAGTTCTTC.

The chain recombines TRBV27 with TRBJ1-6, with D unclear. Germline V gene sequence: CDR1 MNHEY, CDR2 SMNVEV (reference sequence). The CDR3 runs 12 residues. Trimming pared 10 bases from V and 8 bases from J, leaving 12 bases between. The CDR3 DNA sequence: TGTGCCACGTCCCTAGGGCATTCACCCCTCCACTTT. Encoded protein: CATSLGHSPLHF.

This clonotype was seen a few times. The CDR3 DNA follows: TGTGCCAGCAGTTACTCGAGGGCTGCAAGTCACTACAATGAGCAGTTCTTC. Its translation: CASSYSRAASHYNEQFF. This rearrangement joins TRBV6-5 to TRBJ2-1, with D possibly matching TRBD2 (5 bases). The CDR3 extends over 17 amino acids. Per germline, CDR1 MNHEY and CDR2 SVGAGI. With 0 bases removed from V and 3 bases from J, the gap between germline ends came to 15 bases.

The J gene is TRBJ2-3, the V gene TRBV21-1; the DNA was not compared with TRBD2, the D call given in the table. TRBV21-1 is marked as a pseudogene. This CDR3 has 17 residues. CDR3 sequence (DNA): TGTGCCAGCAGCGGGGGGCTCCAGCGGGATAGGCCAGATACGCAGTATTTT. Residues: CASSGGLQRDRPDTQYF.

This clonotype has only a few counts. The genes are TRBV12-5 and TRBJ1-1, with 7 bases lining up with TRBD1. The CDR3 has 13 residues. Per the germline V gene, CDR1 is LGHNT and CDR2 is FRNRAP. Trimming cost V 5 bases and J 10 bases; bases outside gene matches: 10. This chain's CDR3 is CASGTGDSRRAFF. CDR3 nucleotides: TGTGCTAGTGGTACCGGGGACAGTCGGAGAGCTTTCTTT.

This clonotype was seen at least ten times. The rearrangement links TRBV20-1 to TRBJ1-4; 7 bases match TRBD1. The CDR3 totals 17 residues. Looked up from germline, CDR1 is DFQATT and CDR2 is SNEGSKA (reference sequence). J was trimmed by 0 bases and V by 1 base; bases with no gene match: 8. Here the CDR3 DNA reads TGCAGTGCTAGAGGGGACAGTTGGTCCGCAACTAATGAAAAACTGTTTTTT. Its protein is CSARGDSWSATNEKLFF.

This clonotype was seen repeatedly, ten times or more. J is TRBJ1-2 and V is TRBV10-1; no definite D call. This CDR3 spans 13 amino acids. Germline assignment: CDR1 WNHNN and CDR2 SYGVQD (reference sequence). V shed 2 bases and J shed 4 bases, with 8 bases lying between them. The CDR3 sequence: CASSEIAGYGYTF. The CDR3 coding sequence is TGCGCCAGCAGTGAGATCGCGGGCTATGGCTACACCTTC.

The V and J genes are TRBV10-2 and TRBJ1-5; maybe TRBD1 (5 bases). The CDR3 has 21 amino acids. Between the trimmed V and J ends, which lost 3 bases and 6 bases, there was a span of 33 bases. The V gene's germline CDR1 is WSHSY and CDR2 SAAADI. CDR3 in DNA: TGCGCCAGCAGTGATGACTTCCAGGGTTTGGTGGGGGGTCGGGGCAGTCAGCCCCAGCATTTT. Protein product: CASSDDFQGLVGGRGSQPQHF.

The chain combines TRBV7-8 with TRBJ2-1, with D perhaps TRBD2 (6 bases). The germline V and J ends were trimmed by 7 bases and 4 bases, with 17 bases remaining between them. CDR3 length: 15 residues. CDR1 and CDR2 from the germline V gene are SGHVS and FQNEAQ. This CDR3 reads CASTNEAGLYNEQFF. The CDR3 DNA reads TGTGCCAGCACCAACGAGGCGGGGCTATACAATGAGCAGTTCTTC.

This clonotype has at least ten counts. V usage is TRBV25-1 and J usage is TRBJ1-1, with TRBD1 as a possible D gene (6 bases). The germline V gene encodes CDR1 MGHDK and CDR2 SYGVNS. The length of the CDR3 is 16 residues. Trimming pared 0 bases from V and 5 bases from J, leaving 16 bases between. CDR3 DNA sequence: TGTGCCAGCAGTGAATATGGGGGCAGGGGATTAACTGAAGCTTTCTTT. Translated: CASSEYGGRGLTEAFF. The full variable domain, its missing parts supplied by reference TRBV25-1 and TRBJ1-1, is EADIYQTPRYLVIGTGKKITLECSQTMGHDKMYWYQQDPGMELHLIHYSYGVNSTEKGDLSSESTVSRIRTEHFPLTLESARPSHTSQYLCASSEYGGRGLTEAFFGQGTRLTVV.

A few counts support this clonotype. This chain connects TRBV20-1 to TRBJ2-7; 9 bases are shared with TRBD1. This CDR3 region has 13 residues. V lost 4 bases, J lost 5 bases, and 6 bases stayed unmatched. Per germline, CDR1 DFQATT and CDR2 SNEGSKA (reference sequence). CDR3 amino acids: CSAKTGGRDEQYF. In DNA, the CDR3 is TGCAGTGCTAAAACAGGGGGCCGCGACGAGCAGTACTTC.

V gene TRBV7-6 combines with J gene TRBJ2-5, with a weak D call TRBD1 (6 bases). Germline V gives CDR1 SGHVS, CDR2 FNYEAQ. The V and J ends lost 1 base and 5 bases respectively, with 11 bases between them. This CDR3 region has 14 residues. CDR3 DNA sequence: TGTGCCAGCAGCTTAGTTACAGGGCCCGAGACCCAGTACTTC. Translated, it gives CASSLVTGPETQYF.

This clonotype was observed at least ten times. This chain uses TRBV20-1 with TRBJ2-1; 12 positions agree with TRBD2. This CDR3 has 18 residues. J gave up 6 bases and V 5 bases, and 17 bases lay outside the gene matches. CDR1 DFQATT and CDR2 SNEGSKA come from the germline V gene (reference sequence). DNA of the CDR3: TGCAGTGCTGGCGGGACTAGCGGGCAACTTTGGAGGGTCAATGAGCAGTTCTTC. It codes for CSAGGTSGQLWRVNEQFF.

This clonotype came up a few times. This chain uses TRBV5-1 with TRBJ2-1; TRBD2 matches at 12 bases. The CDR3 consists of 15 residues. Germline loops: CDR1 SGHRS, CDR2 YFSETQ. V lost 4 bases to trimming and J lost 9 bases; unmatched junction nucleotides: 8. Here the CDR3 reads CASSPRTSGNTEQFF. CDR3 DNA sequence: TGCGCCAGCAGCCCGAGGACTAGCGGGAACACTGAGCAGTTCTTC. Complete variable domain (other parts from reference TRBV5-1 and TRBJ2-1): KAGVTQTPRYLIKTRGQQVTLSCSPISGHRSVSWYQQTPGQGLQFLFEYFSETQRNKGNFPGRFSGRQFSNSRSEMNVSTLELGDSALYLCASSPRTSGNTEQFFGPGTRLTVL.

This clonotype occurred a few times. CDR3 in DNA: TGTGCCAGCAGTTACGTGGGGGATGGCTACACCTTC. This sequence encodes CASSYVGDGYTF. This chain uses TRBV6-2 or TRBV6-3 with TRBJ1-2, with D maybe TRBD1 (5 bases). Germline V lookup: CDR1 MNHEY, CDR2 SVGEGT. Trimming took 2 bases from V and 6 from J, leaving 7 bases between them. The length of the CDR3 is 12 residues.

This clonotype was seen repeatedly, ten times or more. The chain links TRBV9 to TRBJ1-1; TRBD1 agrees at 7 bases. Looked up from germline, CDR1 is SGDLS and CDR2 is YYNGEE. V dropped 0 bases and J dropped 5; count of bases not matched to a gene: 4. This CDR3 is 14 amino acids long. The CDR3 loop is CASSVDRGGTEAFF. The CDR3 DNA reads as TGTGCCAGCAGCGTAGACAGGGGAGGGACTGAAGCTTTCTTT.

This clonotype was detected ten times or more. V and J are TRBV24-1 and TRBJ2-3; D uncertain. The CDR3 consists of 19 residues. V was clipped by 1 base and J by 1 base, with 20 bases between them. CDR1 is KGHDR and CDR2 is SFDVKD in the germline V gene. In DNA form, the CDR3 reads TGTGCCACCAGTGATTTCCCCGAGGATCTTCTCTGGGGCACAGATACGCAGTATTTT. Translating gives CATSDFPEDLLWGTDTQYF.

This clonotype was observed a few times. The chain recombines TRBV5-1 with TRBJ2-7; D perhaps matches TRBD1 (5 bases). The germline V gene encodes CDR1 SGHRS and CDR2 YFSETQ. The CDR3 is 14 amino acids. Trimming removed 0 bases from V and 5 bases from J, with 12 bases in between. The CDR3 bases are TGCGCCAGCAGCTTGGCCGGGCAGGGCCACGAGCAGTACTTC. It translates to CASSLAGQGHEQYF.

With regard to this clonotype: Relative to the germline gene, one junction end is altered; a read error may explain this. The V and J genes are TRBV25-1 and TRBJ2-7, with D uncertain. The CDR3 is 11 residues long. From germline, CDR1 is MGHDK and CDR2 SYGVNS. In DNA, the CDR3 is TGTGCCAGCAGTGAGGCTTTTAATCTTCAATTC. Encoded protein: CASSEAFNLQF.

Ten or more counts support this clonotype. The J gene is TRBJ2-7, the V gene TRBV11-2, with 8 bases matching TRBD2. CDR1 SGHAT and CDR2 FQNNGV come from the germline V gene. V was pared by 1 base and J by 4 bases, with 9 bases of the junction left unmatched. The CDR3 covers 16 residues. The CDR3 nucleotides are TGTGCCAGCAGCTTAGGGCGGGGGGCTAGAGTGTACGAGCAGTACTTC. Amino acids: CASSLGRGARVYEQYF.

This clonotype appeared many times. As DNA, the CDR3 is TGTGCCAGCACCCCAGATCGATGGCGGAAGACGTACAATGAGCAGTTCTTC. Protein sequence: CASTPDRWRKTYNEQFF. The V and J genes are TRBV12-3 or TRBV12-4 and TRBJ2-1, with D hard to call. The CDR3 loop spans 17 amino acids. The ends were cut back, 7 bases at V and 4 bases at J, with 23 bases in the middle.

This chain uses TRBV5-1 with TRBJ2-2, with 7 positions matching TRBD1. After removal of 4 bases from V and 7 bases from J, the junction contained 10 bases not matched to a gene. Germline values: CDR1 SGHRS, CDR2 YFSETQ. CDR3 length: 15 amino acids. For the CDR3, the DNA is TGCGCCAGCAGCCCTAGACAGGGTGGCTTCGGGGAGCTGTTTTTT. Translation: CASSPRQGGFGELFF.

This clonotype was picked up many times. This chain uses TRBV11-2 with TRBJ1-2; D might be TRBD1 (6 bases). V lost 2 bases, J lost 8 bases, and 15 bases lay in between. The CDR3 sequence is 14 residues long. The germline CDR1 and CDR2 sequences are SGHAT and FQNNGV. For the CDR3, the DNA is TGTGCCAGCAGCTTAATATGGGGGGCTACGGGCTACACCTTC. As protein: CASSLIWGATGYTF.